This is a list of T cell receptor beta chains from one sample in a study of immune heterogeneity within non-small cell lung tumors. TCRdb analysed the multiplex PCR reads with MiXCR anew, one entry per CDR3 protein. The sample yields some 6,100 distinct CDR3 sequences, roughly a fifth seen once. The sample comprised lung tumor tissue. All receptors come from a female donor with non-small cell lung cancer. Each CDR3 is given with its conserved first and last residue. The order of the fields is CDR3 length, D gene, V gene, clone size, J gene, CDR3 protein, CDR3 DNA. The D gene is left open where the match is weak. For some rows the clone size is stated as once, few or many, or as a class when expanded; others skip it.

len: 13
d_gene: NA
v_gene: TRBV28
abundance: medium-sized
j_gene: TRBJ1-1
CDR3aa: CASSKRLNTEAFF
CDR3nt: TGTGCCAGCAGCAAACGACTGAACACTGAAGCTTTCTTT

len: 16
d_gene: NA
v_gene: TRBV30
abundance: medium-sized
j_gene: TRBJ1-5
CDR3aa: CAWSPTRGFSNQPQHF
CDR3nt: TGTGCCTGGAGTCCAACCCGAGGGTTTAGCAATCAGCCCCAGCATTTT

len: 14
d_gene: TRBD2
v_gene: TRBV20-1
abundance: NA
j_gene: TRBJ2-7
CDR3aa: CSAFSGTSAYEQYF
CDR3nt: TGCAGTGCTTTCTCCGGGACTAGCGCCTACGAGCAGTACTTC

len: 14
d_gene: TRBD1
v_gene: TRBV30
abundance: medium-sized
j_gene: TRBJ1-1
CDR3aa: CAWSLGQTNTEAFF
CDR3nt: TGTGCCTGGAGTTTGGGACAGACGAACACTGAAGCTTTCTTT

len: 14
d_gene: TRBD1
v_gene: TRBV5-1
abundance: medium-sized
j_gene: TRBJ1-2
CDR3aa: CASSLAGQSYGYTF
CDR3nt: TGCGCCAGCAGCTTGGCGGGACAGTCCTATGGCTACACCTTC

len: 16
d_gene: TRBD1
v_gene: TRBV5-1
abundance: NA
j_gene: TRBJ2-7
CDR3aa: CASSLVTGTVVYEQYF
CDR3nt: TGCGCCAGCAGCTTGGTAACCGGGACAGTGGTCTACGAGCAGTACTTC

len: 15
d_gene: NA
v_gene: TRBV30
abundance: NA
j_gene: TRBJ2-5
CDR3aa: CAWSVGRVERETQYF
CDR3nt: TGTGCCTGGAGTGTCGGTAGGGTAGAAAGAGAGACCCAGTACTTC

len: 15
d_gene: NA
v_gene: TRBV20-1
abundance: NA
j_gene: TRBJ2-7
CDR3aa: CIARDLGTIPYEQYF
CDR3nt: TGCATTGCTAGAGATCTTGGGACAATCCCCTACGAGCAGTACTTC

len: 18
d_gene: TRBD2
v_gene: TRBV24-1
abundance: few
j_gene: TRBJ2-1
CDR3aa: CATSDFRTSGSFYNEQFF
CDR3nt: TGTGCCACCAGTGATTTCCGGACTAGCGGGAGTTTCTACAATGAGCAGTTCTTC

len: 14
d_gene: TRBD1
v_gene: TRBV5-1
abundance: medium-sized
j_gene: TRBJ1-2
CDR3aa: CASTKTGTGYGYTF
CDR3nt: TGCGCCAGCACCAAAACCGGGACAGGGTACGGCTACACCTTC

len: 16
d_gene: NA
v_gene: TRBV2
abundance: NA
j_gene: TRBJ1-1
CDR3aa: CASSALGRSRGTEAFF
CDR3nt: TGTGCCAGCAGTGCCCTTGGGCGGAGTCGGGGGACTGAAGCTTTCTTT

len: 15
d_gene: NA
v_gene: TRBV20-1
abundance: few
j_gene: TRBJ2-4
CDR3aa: CSATLSGVGKNIQYF
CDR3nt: TGCAGTGCTACTCTTTCGGGAGTTGGCAAAAACATTCAGTACTTC

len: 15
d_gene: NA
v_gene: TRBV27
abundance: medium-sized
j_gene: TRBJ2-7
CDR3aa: CASRLQPTFSYEQYF
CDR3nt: TGTGCCAGCAGGCTACAGCCAACCTTCTCCTACGAGCAGTACTTC

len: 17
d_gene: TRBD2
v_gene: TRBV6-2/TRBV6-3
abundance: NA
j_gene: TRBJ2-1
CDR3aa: CASSYSIGTSGSDEQFF
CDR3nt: TGTGCCAGCAGTTACTCGATTGGGACTAGCGGGAGCGATGAGCAGTTCTTC

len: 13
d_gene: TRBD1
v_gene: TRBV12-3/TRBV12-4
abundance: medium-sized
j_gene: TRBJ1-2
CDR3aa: CASSTGANYGYTF
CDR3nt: TGTGCCAGCAGTACAGGGGCTAACTATGGCTACACCTTC

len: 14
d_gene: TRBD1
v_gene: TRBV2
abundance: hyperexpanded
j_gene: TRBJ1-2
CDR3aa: CASNTGTGAYGYTF
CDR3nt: TGTGCCAGCAACACCGGGACAGGGGCTTATGGCTACACCTTC

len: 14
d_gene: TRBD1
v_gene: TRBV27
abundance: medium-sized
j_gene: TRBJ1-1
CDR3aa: CASSFQGAYTEAFF
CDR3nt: TGTGCCAGCAGTTTCCAGGGGGCTTACACTGAAGCTTTCTTT

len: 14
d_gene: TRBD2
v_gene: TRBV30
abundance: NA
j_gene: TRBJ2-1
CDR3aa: CAWKGLEGINEQFF
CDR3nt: TGTGCCTGGAAGGGACTAGAGGGGATCAATGAGCAGTTCTTC

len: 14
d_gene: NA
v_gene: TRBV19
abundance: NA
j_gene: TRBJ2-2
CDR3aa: CASSRLADTGELFF
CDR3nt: TGTGCCAGTAGCCGCTTAGCGGACACCGGGGAGCTGTTTTTT

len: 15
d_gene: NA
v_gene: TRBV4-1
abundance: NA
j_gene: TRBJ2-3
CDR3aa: CASSQPLTPTDTQYF
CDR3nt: TGCGCCAGCAGCCAACCACTAACCCCCACAGATACGCAGTATTTT

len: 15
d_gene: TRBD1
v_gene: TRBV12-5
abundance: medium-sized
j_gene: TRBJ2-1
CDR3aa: CASGLSGGMANEQFF
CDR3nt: TGTGCTAGTGGCTTGTCAGGGGGTATGGCCAATGAGCAGTTCTTC

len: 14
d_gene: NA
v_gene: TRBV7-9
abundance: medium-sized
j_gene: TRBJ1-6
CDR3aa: CASSFSQGDSPLHF
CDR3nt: TGTGCCAGCAGCTTTAGCCAGGGCGATTCACCCCTCCACTTT

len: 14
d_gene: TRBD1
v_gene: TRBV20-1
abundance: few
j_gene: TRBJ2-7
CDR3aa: CSAYRTGEGYEQYF
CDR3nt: TGCAGTGCCTACCGGACAGGGGAGGGCTACGAGCAGTACTTC

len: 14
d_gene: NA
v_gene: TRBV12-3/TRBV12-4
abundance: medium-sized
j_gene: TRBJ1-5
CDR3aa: CASSFNSLNQPQHF
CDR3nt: TGTGCCAGCAGTTTTAATAGCCTCAATCAGCCCCAGCATTTT

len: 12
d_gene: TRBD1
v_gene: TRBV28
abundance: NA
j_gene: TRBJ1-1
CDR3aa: CASSQGGAEAFF
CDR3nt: TGTGCCAGCAGTCAGGGGGGCGCTGAAGCTTTCTTT

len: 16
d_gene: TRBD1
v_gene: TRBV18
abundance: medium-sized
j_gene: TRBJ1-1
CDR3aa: CASSPPSQGAPTEAFF
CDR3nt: TGTGCCAGCTCACCACCTTCCCAGGGGGCCCCCACTGAAGCTTTCTTT

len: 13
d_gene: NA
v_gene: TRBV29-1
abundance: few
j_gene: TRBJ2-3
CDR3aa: CSVEGTDTDTQYF
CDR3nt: TGCAGCGTTGAAGGGACAGACACAGATACGCAGTATTTT

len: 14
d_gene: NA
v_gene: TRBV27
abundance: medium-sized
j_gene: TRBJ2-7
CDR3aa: CASSLSAPPYEQYF
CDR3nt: TGTGCCAGCAGTTTATCGGCGCCCCCATACGAGCAGTACTTC

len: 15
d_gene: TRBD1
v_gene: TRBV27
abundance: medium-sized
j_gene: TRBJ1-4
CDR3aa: CASSFRSGGREKLFF
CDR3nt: TGTGCCAGCAGTTTCCGTTCAGGGGGAAGGGAAAAACTGTTTTTT